These 5 T cell receptor beta chains share one sample of origin, sequenced in a study of cytomegalovirus exposure and HLA in healthy donors. Produced via immunoSEQ multiplex PCR; TCRdb's table is partial and in-frame only. The sample carries approximately 200,000 clones, more than 80% recorded once. Sequencing was carried out using PBMCs. The source of these receptors is a man younger than 35 in good health and CMV-seropositive.

The V call is TRBV5-1, the J call TRBJ2-2, with D unresolved. Germline V gene data show CDR1 as SGHRS and CDR2 as YFSETQ. The CDR3 has 16 amino acids. Trimming stripped 4 bases from V and 2 bases from J, with 15 bases between. This CDR3 reads CASSLVPADNTGELFF. CDR3 coding DNA: TGCGCCAGCAGCCTTGTCCCCGCGGATAACACCGGGGAGCTGTTTTTT.

V is TRBV27 and J is TRBJ2-4; 8 nucleotides agree with TRBD1. Per germline, CDR1 MNHEY and CDR2 SMNVEV (reference sequence). After removal of 3 bases from V and 6 bases from J, the junction contained 7 bases not matched to a gene. CDR3 size: 15 residues. CDR3 protein: CASSFQPGGGNIQYF. CDR3 in DNA: TGTGCCAGCAGTTTCCAGCCAGGGGGCGGAAACATTCAGTACTTC.

This chain uses TRBV27 with TRBJ1-5; no reliable D call. V was shortened by 4 bases and J by 3 bases, with 10 bases between the two germline ends. CDR1 MNHEY and CDR2 SMNVEV come from the germline V gene (reference sequence). There are 14 residues in the CDR3. The CDR3 region is CASSSLYSNQPQHF. CDR3 coding DNA: TGTGCCAGCAGTTCCCTCTACTCCAATCAGCCCCAGCATTTT.

V gene TRBV7-9 combines with J gene TRBJ2-2, with TRBD2 matching over 9 bases. The V gene's germline CDR1 is SEHNR and CDR2 FQNEAQ (reference sequence). The trim removed 1 base at V and 1 base at J, leaving 10 bases unmatched. The CDR3 loop spans 19 amino acids. CDR3 sequence reads: CASSLVVSGGLVNTGELFF. The DNA for the CDR3 is TGTGCCAGCAGCTTAGTGGTCAGCGGGGGGCTCGTGAACACCGGGGAGCTGTTTTTT.

The chain links TRBV9 to TRBJ2-2; 12 bases are a match to TRBD2. The CDR3 is 17 amino acids. V shed 3 bases and J 0 bases; nucleotides not matched to a gene: 3. The germline V gene encodes CDR1 SGDLS and CDR2 YYNGEE. CDR3 nucleotide sequence: TGTGCCAGCAGCGGAGGACTAGCGGGACCGAACACCGGGGAGCTGTTTTTT. This translates into CASSGGLAGPNTGELFF.